This TCR beta chain is from a study of cytomegalovirus exposure and HLA in healthy donors. Findings of the study overall: Reportedly, fewer N-insertions than the roughly 600-donor mean appeared in an Asian-associated ancestry cluster in a later analysis. The study recorded 160 or so TCR beta chains that were cytomegalovirus-associated. A later analysis showed HLA-associated TCR beta chains outstripping equally common others in clonal expansion.

The ends lost 10 bases at V and 1 base at J; junction bases unmatched: 5. This CDR3 has 14 residues. CDR1 and CDR2 from the germline V gene are SGHVS and FQNEAQ. The PCR contained 60 Vbeta and 13 Jbeta primers. The table came from immunoSEQ multiplex PCR; TCRdb's copy has only in-frame clones and leaves some out. The sample shows around 120,000 clones, around 60% of them seen only once. In this sample, this clone turned up once. Its target is unknown. This TCR was sampled from a man aged 35 to 55 in good health and CMV-seropositive. The sample comprised PBMCs. The genes are TRBV7-8 and TRBJ2-2; 8 bases line up with TRBD1. CDR3 coding DNA: TGTGCCAACTCAGGGGGCAGGAACACCGGGGAGCTGTTTTTT. This translates into CANSGGRNTGELFF.